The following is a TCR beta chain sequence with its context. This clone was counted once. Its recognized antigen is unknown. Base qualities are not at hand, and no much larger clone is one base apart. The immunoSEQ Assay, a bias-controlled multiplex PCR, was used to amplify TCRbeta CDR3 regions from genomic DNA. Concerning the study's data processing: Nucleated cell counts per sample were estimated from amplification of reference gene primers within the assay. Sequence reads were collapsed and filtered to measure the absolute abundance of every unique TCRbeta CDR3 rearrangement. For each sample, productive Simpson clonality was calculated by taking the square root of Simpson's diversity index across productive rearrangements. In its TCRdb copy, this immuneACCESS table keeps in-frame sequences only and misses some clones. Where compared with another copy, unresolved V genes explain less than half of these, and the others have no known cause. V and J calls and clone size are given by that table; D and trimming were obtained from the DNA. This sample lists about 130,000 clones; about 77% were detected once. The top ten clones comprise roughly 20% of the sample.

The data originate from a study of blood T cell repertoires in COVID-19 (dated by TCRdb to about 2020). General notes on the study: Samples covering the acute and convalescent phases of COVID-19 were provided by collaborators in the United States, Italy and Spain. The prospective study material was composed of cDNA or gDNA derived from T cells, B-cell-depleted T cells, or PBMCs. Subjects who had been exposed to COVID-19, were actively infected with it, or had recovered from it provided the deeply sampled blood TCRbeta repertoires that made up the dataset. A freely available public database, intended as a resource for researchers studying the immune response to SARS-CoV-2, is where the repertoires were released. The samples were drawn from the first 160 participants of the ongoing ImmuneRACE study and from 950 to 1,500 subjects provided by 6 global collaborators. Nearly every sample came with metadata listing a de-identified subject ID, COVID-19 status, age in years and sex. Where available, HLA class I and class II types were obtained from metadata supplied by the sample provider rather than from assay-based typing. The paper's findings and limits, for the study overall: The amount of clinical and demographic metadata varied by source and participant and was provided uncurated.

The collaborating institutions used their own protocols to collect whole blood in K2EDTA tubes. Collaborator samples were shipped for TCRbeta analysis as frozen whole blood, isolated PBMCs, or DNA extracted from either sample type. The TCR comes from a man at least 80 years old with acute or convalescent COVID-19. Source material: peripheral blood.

The CDR3: CASIWDRGEAFF. Read as DNA, the sequence is TGTGCCAGCATTTGGGACAGGGGTGAAGCTTTCTTT. In this chain, TRBV6-5 is recombined with TRBJ1-1, and 10 junctional nucleotides match TRBD1. The CDR3 measures 12 amino acids from cysteine to phenylalanine. Only the CDR3 DNA stays, 36 bases, in frame from base 1. After removal of 7 bases from V and 7 bases from J, the junction retains 3 bases not matched to a gene. The germline V gene yields MNHEY for CDR1 and SVGAGI for CDR2.